The T cell receptor beta chain under discussion was sequenced for a study of OX40 agonist ivuxolimab in advanced cancers. Study outcomes and limitations: In the 0.1-3.0 mg/kg groups, partial responders showed among the lowest expansion.

Using immunoSEQ multiplex PCR, the repertoire was profiled, and TCRdb retains in-frame clones only, with some absent. This sample carries 50,000 or so clones, 80% to 95% of them seen once, and the ten largest clones take roughly a quarter. As to this clone: What it binds is unknown.

CDR3 length: 15 residues. Trimming removed 3 bases from V and 4 bases from J; junction bases left unmatched: 5. Germline CDR1 WSHSY, CDR2 SAAADI. The sample in question was CD4+ or CD8+ T cells sorted from blood, obtained in a trial of the OX40 agonist ivuxolimab. This clonotype originated in an adult with an advanced solid tumor such as melanoma, head and neck, liver or kidney cancer. V and J are TRBV10-2 and TRBJ2-3; 9 bases map to TRBD1. Written as DNA, the CDR3 is TGCGCCAGCAGTGATTGGGGACAGGGTTCAGATACGCAGTATTTT. Translated: CASSDWGQGSDTQYF.